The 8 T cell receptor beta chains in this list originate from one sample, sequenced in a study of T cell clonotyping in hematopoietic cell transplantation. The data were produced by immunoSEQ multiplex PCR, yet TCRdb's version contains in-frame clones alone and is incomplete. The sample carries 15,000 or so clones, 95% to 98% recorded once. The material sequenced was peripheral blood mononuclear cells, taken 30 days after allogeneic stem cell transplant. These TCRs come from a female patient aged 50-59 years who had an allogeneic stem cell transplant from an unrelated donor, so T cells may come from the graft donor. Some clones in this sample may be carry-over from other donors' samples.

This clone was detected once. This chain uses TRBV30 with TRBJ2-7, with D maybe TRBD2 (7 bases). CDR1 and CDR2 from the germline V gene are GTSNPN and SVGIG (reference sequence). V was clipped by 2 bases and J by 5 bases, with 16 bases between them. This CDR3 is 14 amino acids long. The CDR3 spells CAWSPLGGVHEQYF. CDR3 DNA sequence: TGTGCCTGGAGTCCCCTAGGGGGGGTACACGAGCAGTACTTC.

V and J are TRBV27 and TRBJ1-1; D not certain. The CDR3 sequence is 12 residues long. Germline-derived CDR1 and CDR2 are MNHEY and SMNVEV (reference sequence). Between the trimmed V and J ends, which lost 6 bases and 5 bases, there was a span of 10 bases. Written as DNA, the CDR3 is TGTGCCAGCAGCGACTTCCTTACTGAAGCTTTCTTT. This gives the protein CASSDFLTEAFF.

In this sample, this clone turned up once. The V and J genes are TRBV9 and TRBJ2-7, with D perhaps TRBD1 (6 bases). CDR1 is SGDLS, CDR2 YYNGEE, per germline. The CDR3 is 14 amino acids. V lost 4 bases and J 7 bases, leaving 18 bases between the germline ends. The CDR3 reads CASSPGYRALEQYF. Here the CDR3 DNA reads TGTGCCAGCAGCCCGGGGTACAGGGCCCTGGAGCAGTACTTC.

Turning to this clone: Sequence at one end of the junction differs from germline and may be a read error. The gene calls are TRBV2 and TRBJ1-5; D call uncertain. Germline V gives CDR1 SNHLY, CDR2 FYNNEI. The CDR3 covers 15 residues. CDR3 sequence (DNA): TGTGCCAGCAGGGAAGAGCGCTATAGCAATCAGCCCCAGCATTTT. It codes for CASREERYSNQPQHF.

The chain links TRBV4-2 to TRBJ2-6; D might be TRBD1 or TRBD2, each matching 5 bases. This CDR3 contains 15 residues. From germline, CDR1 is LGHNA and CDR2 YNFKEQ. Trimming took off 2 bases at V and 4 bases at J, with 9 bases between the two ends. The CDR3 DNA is TGTGCCAGCAGCCAATCGGGGCCCGGGGCCAACGTCCTGACTTTC. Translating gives CASSQSGPGANVLTF.

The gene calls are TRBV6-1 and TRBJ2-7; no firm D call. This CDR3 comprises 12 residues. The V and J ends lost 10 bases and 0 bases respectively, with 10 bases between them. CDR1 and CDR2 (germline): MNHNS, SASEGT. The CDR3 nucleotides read TGTGCCACCGCGCTGAGCTCCTACGAGCAGTACTTC. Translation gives CATALSSYEQYF.

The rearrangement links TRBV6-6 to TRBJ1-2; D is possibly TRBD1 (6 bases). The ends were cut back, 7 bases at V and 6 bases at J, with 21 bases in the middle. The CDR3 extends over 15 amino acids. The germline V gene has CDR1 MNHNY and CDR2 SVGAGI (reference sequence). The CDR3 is CASKRGQGGLDGYTF. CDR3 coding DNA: TGTGCCAGCAAACGTGGGCAAGGGGGGCTAGATGGCTACACCTTC.

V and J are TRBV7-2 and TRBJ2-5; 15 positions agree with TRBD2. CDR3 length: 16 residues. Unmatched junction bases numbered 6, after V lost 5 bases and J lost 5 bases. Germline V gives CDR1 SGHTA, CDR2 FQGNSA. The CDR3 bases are TGTGCCAGCAGCCTTCGGACTAGCGGGGGGGCGGAGACCCAGTACTTC. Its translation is CASSLRTSGGAETQYF.